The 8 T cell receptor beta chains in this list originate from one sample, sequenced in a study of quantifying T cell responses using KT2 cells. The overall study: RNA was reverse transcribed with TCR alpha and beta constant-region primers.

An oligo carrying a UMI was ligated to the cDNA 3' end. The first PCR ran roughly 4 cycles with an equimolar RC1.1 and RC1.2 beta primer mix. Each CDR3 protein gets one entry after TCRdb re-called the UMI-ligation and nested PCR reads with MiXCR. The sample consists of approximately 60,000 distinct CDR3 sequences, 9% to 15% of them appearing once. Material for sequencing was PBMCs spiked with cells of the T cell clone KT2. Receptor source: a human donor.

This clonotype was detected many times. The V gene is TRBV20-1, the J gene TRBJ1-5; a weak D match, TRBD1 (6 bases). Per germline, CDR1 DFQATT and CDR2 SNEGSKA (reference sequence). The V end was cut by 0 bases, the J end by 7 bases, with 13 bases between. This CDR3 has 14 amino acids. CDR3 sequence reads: CSARDHGGGQPQHF. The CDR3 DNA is TGCAGTGCTAGAGATCACGGGGGCGGCCAGCCCCAGCATTTT.

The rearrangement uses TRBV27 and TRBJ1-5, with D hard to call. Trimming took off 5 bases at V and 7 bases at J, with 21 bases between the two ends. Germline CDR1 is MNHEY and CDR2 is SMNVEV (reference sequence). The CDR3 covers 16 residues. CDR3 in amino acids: CASSPNLVSWEQPQHF. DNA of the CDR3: TGTGCCAGCAGTCCCAATCTAGTTAGTTGGGAACAGCCCCAGCATTTT.

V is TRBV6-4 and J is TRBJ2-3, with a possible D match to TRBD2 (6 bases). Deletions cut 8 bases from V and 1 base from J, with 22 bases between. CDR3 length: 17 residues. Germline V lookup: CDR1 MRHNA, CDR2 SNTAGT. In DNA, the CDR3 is TGTGCCAGCTACCCTTGGGTCCCGCGGGGATGCACAGATACGCAGTATTTT. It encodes CASYPWVPRGCTDTQYF.

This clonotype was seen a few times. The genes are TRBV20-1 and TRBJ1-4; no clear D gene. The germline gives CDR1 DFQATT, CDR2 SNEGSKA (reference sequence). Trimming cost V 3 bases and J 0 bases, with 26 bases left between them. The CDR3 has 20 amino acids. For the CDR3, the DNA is TGCAGTGCTAGGGATAGTGCGGTGGTCCGCAAAGTCCCAACTAATGAAAAACTGTTTTTT. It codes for CSARDSAVVRKVPTNEKLFF.

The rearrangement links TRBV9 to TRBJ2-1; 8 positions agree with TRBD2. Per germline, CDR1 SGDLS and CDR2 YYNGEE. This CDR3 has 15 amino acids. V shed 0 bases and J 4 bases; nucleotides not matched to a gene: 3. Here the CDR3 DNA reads TGTGCCAGCAGCGTAGGACGGGGGGGATACAATGAGCAGTTCTTC. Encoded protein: CASSVGRGGYNEQFF.

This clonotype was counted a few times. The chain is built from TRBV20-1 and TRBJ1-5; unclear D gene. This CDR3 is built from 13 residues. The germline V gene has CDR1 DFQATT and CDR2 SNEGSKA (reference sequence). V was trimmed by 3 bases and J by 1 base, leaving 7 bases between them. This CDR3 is CSASPDSNQPQHF. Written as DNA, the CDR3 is TGCAGTGCTAGTCCGGACAGCAATCAGCCCCAGCATTTT.

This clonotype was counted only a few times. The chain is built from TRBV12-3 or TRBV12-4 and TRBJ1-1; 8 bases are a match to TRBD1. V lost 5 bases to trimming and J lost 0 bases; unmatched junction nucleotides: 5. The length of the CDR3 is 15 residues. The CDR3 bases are TGTGCCAGCAGTCTCCGGACAGGGATGAACACTGAAGCTTTCTTT. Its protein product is CASSLRTGMNTEAFF.

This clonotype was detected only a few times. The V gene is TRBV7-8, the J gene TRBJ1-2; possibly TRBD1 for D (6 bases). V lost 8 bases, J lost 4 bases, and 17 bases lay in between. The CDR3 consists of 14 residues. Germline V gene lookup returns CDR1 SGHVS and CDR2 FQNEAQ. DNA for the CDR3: TGTGCCAGCTCGGAAGGGGGGCTGGGCTATGGCTACACCTTC. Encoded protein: CASSEGGLGYGYTF.